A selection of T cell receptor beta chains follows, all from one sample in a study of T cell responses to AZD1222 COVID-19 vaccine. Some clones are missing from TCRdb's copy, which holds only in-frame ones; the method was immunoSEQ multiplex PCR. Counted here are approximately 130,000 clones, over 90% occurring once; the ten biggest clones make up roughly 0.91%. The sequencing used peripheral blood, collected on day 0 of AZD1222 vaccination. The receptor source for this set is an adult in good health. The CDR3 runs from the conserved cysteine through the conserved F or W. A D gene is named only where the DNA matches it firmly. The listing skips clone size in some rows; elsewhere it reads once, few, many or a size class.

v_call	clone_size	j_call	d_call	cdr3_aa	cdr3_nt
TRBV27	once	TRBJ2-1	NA	CASRGRGGISYNEQFF	TGTGCCAGCAGGGGGCGAGGGGGGATCTCCTACAATGAGCAGTTCTTC
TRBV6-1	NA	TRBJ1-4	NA	CASSEGGSGEKKLFF	TGTGCCAGCAGTGAGGGCGGCAGTGGTGAGAAAAAACTGTTTTTT
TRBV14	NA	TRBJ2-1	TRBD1	CASSQHRGYNEQFF	TGTGCCAGCAGCCAACACAGGGGCTACAATGAGCAGTTCTTC
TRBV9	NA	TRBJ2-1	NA	CASSAQGGRGLYNEQFF	TGTGCCAGCAGCGCACAGGGCGGCAGGGGCCTTTACAATGAGCAGTTCTTC
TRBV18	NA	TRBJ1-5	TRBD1	CASSPSAGGFGQPQHF	TGTGCCAGCTCACCCTCCGCAGGGGGCTTTGGACAGCCCCAGCATTTT
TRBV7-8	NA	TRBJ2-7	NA	CASSPLPSYEQYF	TGTGCCAGCAGCCCATTACCTAGCTACGAGCAGTACTTC
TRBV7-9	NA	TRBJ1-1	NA	CASSLDMNTEAFF	TGTGCCAGCAGTCTTGACATGAACACTGAAGCTTTCTTT
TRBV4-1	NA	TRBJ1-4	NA	CASSQATSYDEKLFF	TGCGCCAGCAGCCAAGCTACAAGCTATGATGAAAAACTGTTTTTT
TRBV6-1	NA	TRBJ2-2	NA	CASSAPTRGRRNTGELFF	TGTGCCAGCAGTGCACCGACCCGGGGACGGAGAAACACCGGGGAGCTGTTTTTT
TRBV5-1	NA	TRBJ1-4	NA	CASSLLATNEKLFF	TGCGCCAGCAGCTTGCTTGCAACTAATGAAAAACTGTTTTTT
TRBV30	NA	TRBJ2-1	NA	CAWSSRSEQFF	TGTGCCTGGAGTAGTCGGAGCGAGCAGTTCTTC
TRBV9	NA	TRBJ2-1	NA	CASSLRGTPGNNEQFF	TGTGCCAGCAGCCTCCGCGGGACCCCTGGGAACAATGAGCAGTTCTTC
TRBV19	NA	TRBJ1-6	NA	CASSIATGNSESPLHF	TGTGCCAGTAGTATAGCTACAGGGAATTCGGAATCACCCCTCCACTTT
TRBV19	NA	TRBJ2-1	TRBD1	CASSMDRGRYNEQFF	TGTGCCAGTAGTATGGACAGGGGGCGGTACAATGAGCAGTTCTTC
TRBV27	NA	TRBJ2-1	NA	CASSLGTRSHEQFF	TGTGCCAGCAGTTTAGGGACACGGTCCCATGAGCAGTTCTTC
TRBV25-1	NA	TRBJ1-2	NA	CASSLGANYGYTF	TGTGCCAGCTCCCTGGGCGCTAACTATGGCTACACCTTC
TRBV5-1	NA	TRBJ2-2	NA	CASRTSNTGELFF	TGCGCCAGCAGGACTTCTAACACCGGGGAGCTGTTTTTT
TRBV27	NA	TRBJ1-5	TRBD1	CASSLTGDQPQHF	TGTGCCAGCAGTTTAACAGGGGATCAGCCCCAGCATTTT
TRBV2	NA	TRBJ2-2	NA	CASRPPDSVGTGELFF	TGTGCCAGCAGGCCCCCGGATTCGGTCGGCACCGGGGAGCTGTTTTTT
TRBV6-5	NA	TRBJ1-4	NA	CASSLGVALGKLFF	TGTGCCAGCAGTTTAGGGGTTGCCCTCGGAAAACTGTTTTTT